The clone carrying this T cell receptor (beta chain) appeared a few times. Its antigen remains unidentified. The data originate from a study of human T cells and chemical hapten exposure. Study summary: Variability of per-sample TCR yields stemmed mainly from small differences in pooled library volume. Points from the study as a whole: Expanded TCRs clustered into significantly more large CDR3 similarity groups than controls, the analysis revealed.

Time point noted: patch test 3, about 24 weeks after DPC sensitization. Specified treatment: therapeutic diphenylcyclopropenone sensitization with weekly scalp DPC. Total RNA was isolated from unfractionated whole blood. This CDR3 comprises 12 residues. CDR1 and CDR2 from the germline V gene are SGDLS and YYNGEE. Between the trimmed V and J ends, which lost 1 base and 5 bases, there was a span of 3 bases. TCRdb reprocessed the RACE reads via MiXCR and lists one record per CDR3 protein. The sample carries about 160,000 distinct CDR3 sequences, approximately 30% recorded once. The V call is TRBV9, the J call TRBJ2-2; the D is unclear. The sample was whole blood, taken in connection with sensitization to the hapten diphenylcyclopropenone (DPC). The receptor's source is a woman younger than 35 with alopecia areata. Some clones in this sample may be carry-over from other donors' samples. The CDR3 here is CASSVTTGELFF. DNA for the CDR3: TGTGCCAGCAGCGTAACGACCGGGGAGCTGTTTTTT.